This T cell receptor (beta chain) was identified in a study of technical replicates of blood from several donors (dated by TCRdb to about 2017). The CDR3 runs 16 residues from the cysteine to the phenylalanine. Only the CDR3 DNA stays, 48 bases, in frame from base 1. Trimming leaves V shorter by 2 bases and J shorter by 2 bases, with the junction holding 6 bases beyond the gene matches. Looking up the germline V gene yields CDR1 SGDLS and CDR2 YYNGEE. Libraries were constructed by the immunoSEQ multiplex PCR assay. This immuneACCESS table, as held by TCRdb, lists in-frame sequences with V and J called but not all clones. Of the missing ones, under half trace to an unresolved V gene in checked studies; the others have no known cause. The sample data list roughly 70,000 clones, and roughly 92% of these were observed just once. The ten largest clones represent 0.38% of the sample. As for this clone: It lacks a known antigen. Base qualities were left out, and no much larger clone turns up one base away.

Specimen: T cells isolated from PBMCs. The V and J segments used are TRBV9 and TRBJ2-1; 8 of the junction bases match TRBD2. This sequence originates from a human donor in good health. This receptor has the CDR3 CASSVTAGEAYNEQFF. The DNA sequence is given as TGTGCCAGCAGCGTTACAGCGGGAGAGGCCTACAATGAGCAGTTCTTC.